This TCR beta chain originates from a study of blood T cell repertoires in COVID-19. Whole-study context: COVID-19 samples, acute and convalescent, were from the United States, Italy and Spain. Sources were T cells, B-cell-depleted T cells, or PBMCs; the material itself was cDNA or gDNA.

Clones were sequenced by immunoSEQ multiplex PCR, and TCRdb holds only the in-frame ones, with some missing. The top ten hold approximately 10% of the sample, which has 30,000 or so clones, almost 85% seen once. Trimming removed 3 bases from V and 2 bases from J, with 14 bases in between. Germline loops: CDR1 LGHDT, CDR2 YNNKEL (reference sequence). The CDR3 sequence is 16 residues long. Sequencing input: peripheral blood. The TCR originated in an elderly man with active COVID-19. The chain uses TRBV3-1 (or the pseudogene TRBV3-2) and TRBJ2-1, with D tentatively TRBD1 (6 bases). CDR3 amino acids: CASSHYRDTPYNEQFF. The DNA of the CDR3 is TGTGCCAGCAGCCATTACCGGGACACTCCCTACAATGAGCAGTTCTTC.